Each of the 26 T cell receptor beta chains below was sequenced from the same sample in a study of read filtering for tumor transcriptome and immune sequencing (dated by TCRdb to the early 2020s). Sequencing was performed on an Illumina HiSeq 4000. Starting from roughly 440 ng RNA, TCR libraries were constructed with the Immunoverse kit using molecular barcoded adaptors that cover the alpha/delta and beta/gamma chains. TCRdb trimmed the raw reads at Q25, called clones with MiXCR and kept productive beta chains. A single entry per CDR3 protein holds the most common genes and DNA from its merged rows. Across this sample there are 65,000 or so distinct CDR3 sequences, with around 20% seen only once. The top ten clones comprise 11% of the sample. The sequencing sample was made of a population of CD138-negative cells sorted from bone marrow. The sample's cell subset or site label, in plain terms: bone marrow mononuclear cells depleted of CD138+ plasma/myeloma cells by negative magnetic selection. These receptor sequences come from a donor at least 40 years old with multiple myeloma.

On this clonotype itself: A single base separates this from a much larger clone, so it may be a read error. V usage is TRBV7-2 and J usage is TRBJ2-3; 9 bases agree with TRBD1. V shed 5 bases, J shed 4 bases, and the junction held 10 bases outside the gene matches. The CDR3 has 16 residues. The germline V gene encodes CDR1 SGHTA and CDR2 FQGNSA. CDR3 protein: CASSPGTGIRADTQYF. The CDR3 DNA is TGTGCCAGCAGCCCCGGGACAGGGATTAGAGCAGATACGCAGTATTTT.

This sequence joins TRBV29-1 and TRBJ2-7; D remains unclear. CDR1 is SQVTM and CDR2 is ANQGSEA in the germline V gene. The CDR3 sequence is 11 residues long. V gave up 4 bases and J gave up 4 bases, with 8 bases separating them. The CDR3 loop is CSVALAYEQYF. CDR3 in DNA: TGCAGCGTTGCTCTCGCTTACGAGCAGTACTTC.

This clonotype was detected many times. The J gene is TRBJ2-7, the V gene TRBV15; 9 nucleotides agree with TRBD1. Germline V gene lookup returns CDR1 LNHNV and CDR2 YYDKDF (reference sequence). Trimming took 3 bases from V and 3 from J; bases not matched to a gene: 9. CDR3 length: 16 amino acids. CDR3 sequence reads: CATSSQPGQGNYEQYF. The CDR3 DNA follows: TGTGCCACCAGCAGCCAACCGGGACAGGGTAACTACGAGCAGTACTTC.

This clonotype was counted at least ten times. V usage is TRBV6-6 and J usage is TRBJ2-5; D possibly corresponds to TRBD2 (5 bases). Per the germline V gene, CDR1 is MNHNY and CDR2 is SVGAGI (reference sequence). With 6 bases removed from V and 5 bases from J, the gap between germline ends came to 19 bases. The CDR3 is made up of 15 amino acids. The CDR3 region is CASRHGNAGKETQYF. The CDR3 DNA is TGTGCCAGCAGACACGGGAACGCGGGCAAGGAGACCCAGTACTTC.

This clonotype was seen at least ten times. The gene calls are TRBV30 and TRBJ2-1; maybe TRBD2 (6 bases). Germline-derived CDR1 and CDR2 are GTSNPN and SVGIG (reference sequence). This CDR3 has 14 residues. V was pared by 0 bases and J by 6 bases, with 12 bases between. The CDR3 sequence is CAWSVTGGSNEQFF. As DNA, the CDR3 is TGTGCCTGGAGTGTGACCGGGGGAAGCAATGAGCAGTTCTTC.

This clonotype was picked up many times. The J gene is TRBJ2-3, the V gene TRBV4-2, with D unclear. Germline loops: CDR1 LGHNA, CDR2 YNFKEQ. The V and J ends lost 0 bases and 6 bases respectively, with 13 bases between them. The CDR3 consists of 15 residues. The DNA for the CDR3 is TGTGCCAGCAGCCAAGAATGGGCGTCAGAGGATACGCAGTATTTT. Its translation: CASSQEWASEDTQYF.

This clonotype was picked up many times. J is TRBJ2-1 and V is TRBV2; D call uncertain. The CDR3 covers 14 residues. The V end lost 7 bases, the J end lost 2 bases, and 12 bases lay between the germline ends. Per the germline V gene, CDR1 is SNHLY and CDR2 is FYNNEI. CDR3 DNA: TGTGCCAGCAATCCCGACATAGCCTACAATGAGCAGTTCTTC. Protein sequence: CASNPDIAYNEQFF.

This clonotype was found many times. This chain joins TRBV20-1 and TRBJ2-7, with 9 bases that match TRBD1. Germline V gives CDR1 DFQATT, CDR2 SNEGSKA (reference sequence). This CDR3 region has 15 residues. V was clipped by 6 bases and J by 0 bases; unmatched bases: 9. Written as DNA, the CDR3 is TGCAGTGCCCAACTCGGGACAGGGAGCTCCTACGAGCAGTACTTC. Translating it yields CSAQLGTGSSYEQYF.

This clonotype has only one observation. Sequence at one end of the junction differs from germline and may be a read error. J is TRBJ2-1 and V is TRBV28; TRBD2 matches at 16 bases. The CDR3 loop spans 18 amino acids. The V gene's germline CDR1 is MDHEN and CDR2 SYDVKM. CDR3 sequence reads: CASSFRPGTSGRVNERFF. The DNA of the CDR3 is TGTGCCAGCAGTTTTCGTCCCGGGACTAGCGGGAGGGTCAATGAGCGGTTCTTC.

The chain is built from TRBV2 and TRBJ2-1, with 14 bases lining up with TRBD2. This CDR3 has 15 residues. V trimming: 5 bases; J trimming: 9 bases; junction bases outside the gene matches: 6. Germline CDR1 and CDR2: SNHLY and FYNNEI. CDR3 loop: CASSPGTSGSFEQFF. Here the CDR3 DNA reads TGTGCCAGCAGTCCCGGGACTAGCGGGAGCTTTGAGCAGTTCTTC. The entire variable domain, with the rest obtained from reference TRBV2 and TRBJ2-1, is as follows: EPEVTQTPSHQVTQMGQEVILRCVPISNHLYFYWYRQILGQKVEFLVSFYNNEISEKSEIFDDQFSVERPDGSNFTLKIRSTKLEDSAMYFCASSPGTSGSFEQFFGPGTRLTVL.

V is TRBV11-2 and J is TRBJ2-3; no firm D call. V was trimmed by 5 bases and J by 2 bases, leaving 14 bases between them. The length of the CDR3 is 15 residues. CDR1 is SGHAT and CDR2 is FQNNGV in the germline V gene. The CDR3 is CASSPPQRFTDTQYF. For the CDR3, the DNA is TGTGCCAGCAGCCCGCCCCAGCGCTTCACAGATACGCAGTATTTT.

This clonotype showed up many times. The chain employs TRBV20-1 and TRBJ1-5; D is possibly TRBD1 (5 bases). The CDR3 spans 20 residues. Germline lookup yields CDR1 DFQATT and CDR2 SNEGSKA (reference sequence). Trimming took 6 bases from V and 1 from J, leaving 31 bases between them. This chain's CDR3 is CSASVNRDSHRTLSNQPQHF. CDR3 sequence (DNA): TGCAGTGCGAGCGTAAACCGGGACTCCCATAGAACCTTAAGCAATCAGCCCCAGCATTTT.

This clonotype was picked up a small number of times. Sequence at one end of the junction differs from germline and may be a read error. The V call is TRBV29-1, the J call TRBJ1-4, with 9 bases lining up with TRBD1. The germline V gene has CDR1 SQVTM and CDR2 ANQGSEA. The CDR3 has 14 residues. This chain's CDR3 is CSASGTGTNEKLFF. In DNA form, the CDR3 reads TGCAGCGCCTCCGGGACAGGGACTAATGAGAAACTGTTTTTT.

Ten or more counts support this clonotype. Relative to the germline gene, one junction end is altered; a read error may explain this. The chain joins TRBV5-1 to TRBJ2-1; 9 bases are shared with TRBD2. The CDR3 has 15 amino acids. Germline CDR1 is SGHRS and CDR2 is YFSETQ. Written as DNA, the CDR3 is TGTGCCAGCAGCTATAGCGGGAGAGCAAACAATGAGCAGTTCTTC. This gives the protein CASSYSGRANNEQFF.

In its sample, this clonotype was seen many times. The CDR3 DNA reads as TGTGCCAGCAGCCCACAGGGGTCCAAAAACATTCAGTACTTC. Translation gives CASSPQGSKNIQYF. J is TRBJ2-4 and V is TRBV2, with 7 nucleotides matching TRBD1. The V and J ends lost 6 bases and 2 bases, in that order; junction bases with no gene match: 4. The length of the CDR3 is 14 residues. Germline loops: CDR1 SNHLY, CDR2 FYNNEI.

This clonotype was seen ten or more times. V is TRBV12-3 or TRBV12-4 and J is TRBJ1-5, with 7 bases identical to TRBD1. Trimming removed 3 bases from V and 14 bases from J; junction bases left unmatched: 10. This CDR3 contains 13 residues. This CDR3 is CASSLSGTEQEHF. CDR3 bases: TGTGCCAGCAGTTTGTCGGGGACAGAGCAGGAGCATTTT.

The CDR3 DNA reads TGCGCCAGCAGCCAAGTGACGGGACAGGGCAGCGGCGAGCAGTACTTC. Translated, it gives CASSQVTGQGSGEQYF. The chain joins TRBV4-1 to TRBJ2-7, with 9 nucleotides matching TRBD1. V gave up 1 base and J gave up 6 bases; unmatched junction bases: 10. This CDR3 region has 16 residues. CDR1 and CDR2 from the germline V gene are MGHRA and YSYEKL.

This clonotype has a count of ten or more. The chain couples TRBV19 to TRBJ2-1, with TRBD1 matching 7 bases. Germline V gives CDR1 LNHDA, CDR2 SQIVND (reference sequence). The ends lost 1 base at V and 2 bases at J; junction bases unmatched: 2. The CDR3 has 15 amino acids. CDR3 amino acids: CASSIGGTAYNEQFF. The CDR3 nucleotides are TGTGCCAGTAGTATAGGGGGGACAGCCTACAATGAGCAGTTCTTC.

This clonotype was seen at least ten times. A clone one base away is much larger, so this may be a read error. CDR3 loop: CAAGVRDNEQLF. The CDR3 nucleotides are TGTGCCGCCGGAGTCAGGGACAATGAGCAGCTCTTC. V is TRBV28 and J is TRBJ2-1; weak D call: TRBD1 (6 bases). The V gene's germline CDR1 is MDHEN and CDR2 SYDVKM. CDR3 length equals 12 residues.

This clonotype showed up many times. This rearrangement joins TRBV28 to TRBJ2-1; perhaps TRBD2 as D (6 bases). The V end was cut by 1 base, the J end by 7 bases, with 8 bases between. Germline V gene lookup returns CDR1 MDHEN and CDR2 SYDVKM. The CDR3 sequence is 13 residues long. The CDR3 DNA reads TGTGCCAGCAGTTTATCGGGGGTTAATGAGCAGTTCTTC. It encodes CASSLSGVNEQFF.

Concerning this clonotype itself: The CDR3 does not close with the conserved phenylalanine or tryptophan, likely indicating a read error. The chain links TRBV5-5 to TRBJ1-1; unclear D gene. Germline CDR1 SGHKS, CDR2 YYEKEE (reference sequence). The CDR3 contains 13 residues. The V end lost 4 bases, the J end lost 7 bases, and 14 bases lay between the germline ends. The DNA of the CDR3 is TGTGCCAGCAGCCCCCACGGGGTGGATGAAGCTTTCCTT. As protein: CASSPHGVDEAFL.

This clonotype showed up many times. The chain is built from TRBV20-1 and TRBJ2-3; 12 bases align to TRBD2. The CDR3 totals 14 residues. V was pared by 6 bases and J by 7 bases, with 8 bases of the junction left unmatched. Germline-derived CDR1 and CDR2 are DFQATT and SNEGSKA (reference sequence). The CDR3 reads CSAWTSGASNTQYF. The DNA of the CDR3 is TGCAGTGCATGGACTAGCGGGGCATCCAATACGCAGTATTTT.

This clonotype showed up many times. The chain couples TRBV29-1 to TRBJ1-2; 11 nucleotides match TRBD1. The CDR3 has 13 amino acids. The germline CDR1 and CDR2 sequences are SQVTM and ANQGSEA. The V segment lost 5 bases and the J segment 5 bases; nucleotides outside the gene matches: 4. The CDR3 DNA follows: TGCAGCGTTCGGACAGGGGGCTGGTATGGCTACACCTTC. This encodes CSVRTGGWYGYTF.

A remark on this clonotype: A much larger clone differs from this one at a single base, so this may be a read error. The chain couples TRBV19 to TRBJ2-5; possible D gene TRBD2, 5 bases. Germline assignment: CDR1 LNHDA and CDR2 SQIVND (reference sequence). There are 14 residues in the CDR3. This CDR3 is CACSDLITQETQYF. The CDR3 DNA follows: TGTGCCTGTAGCGATCTCATAACTCAAGAGACCCAGTACTTC.

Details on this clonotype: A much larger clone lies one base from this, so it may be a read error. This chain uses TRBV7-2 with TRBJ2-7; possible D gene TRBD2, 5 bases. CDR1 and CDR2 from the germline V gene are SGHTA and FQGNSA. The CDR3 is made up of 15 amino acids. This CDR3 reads CASSLRRGRTYERYF. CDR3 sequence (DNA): TGTGCCAGCAGCTTACGGCGCGGGCGTACCTACGAGCGGTACTTC.

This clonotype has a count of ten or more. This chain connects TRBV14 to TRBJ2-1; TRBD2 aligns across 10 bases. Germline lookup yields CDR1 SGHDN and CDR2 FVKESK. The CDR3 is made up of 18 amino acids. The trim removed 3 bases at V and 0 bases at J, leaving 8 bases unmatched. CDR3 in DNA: TGTGCCAGCAGCCATTTCTGGACTAGCGGAGACTCCTACAATGAGCAGTTCTTC. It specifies CASSHFWTSGDSYNEQFF.